The 32 T cell receptor beta chains presented below share a single source sample, sequenced in a study of blood T cells in healthy people across ages. The second PCR ran roughly 6 to 11 cycles with a sample-barcoded 5' primer and J-beta primers. In TCRdb, the 5' RACE reads were re-called with MiXCR into one record per CDR3 protein. The table records about 970,000 distinct CDR3 sequences, roughly 51% of them present only once. The specimen was blood. These receptors were obtained from an older woman in good health.

J is TRBJ2-4 and V is TRBV20-1; 12 bases match TRBD2. The closer fit of TRBJ2-7 to the DNA end suggests the J call may be wrong. Per germline, CDR1 DFQATT and CDR2 SNEGSKA (reference sequence). The CDR3 runs to 16 residues. CDR3 residues: CSATTGTSGSRYEQYF. CDR3 DNA sequence: TGCAGTGCTACAACGGGGACTAGCGGGTCTCGTTACGAGCAGTACTTC.

V is TRBV28 and J is TRBJ1-1; no definite D call. The ends were cut back, 4 bases at V and 6 bases at J, with 12 bases in the middle. The germline V gene has CDR1 MDHEN and CDR2 SYDVKM. This CDR3 has 13 amino acids. For the CDR3, the DNA is TGTGCCAGCAGTTGGATAGTGCTCTCTGAAGCTTTCTTT. Amino acids: CASSWIVLSEAFF. The complete variable domain, with remaining parts taken from reference TRBV28 and TRBJ1-1, reads DVKVTQSSRYLVKRTGEKVFLECVQDMDHENMFWYRQDPGLGLRLIYFSYDVKMKEKGDIPEGYSVSREKKERFSLILESASTNQTSMYLCASSWIVLSEAFFGQGTRLTVV.

This clonotype has a handful of counts. The V and J genes are TRBV12-3 or TRBV12-4 and TRBJ2-7; the D gene is possibly TRBD1 (8 bases). Trimming shortened V by 6 bases and J by 4 bases, and 16 bases separated the two germline ends. The CDR3 loop spans 14 amino acids. The CDR3 region has the DNA TGTGCCAGCAGCCCAGCGGGACAGGCATACGAGCAGTACTTC. Its protein product is CASSPAGQAYEQYF.

The genes are TRBV15 and TRBJ2-1; D is ambiguous. Germline CDR1 and CDR2: LNHNV and YYDKDF (reference sequence). CDR3 size: 16 residues. Trimming cost V 4 bases and J 4 bases, with 17 bases left between them. CDR3 loop: CATSTLDPRRYNEQFF. CDR3 nucleotide sequence: TGTGCCACCAGCACCCTAGACCCCAGAAGGTACAATGAGCAGTTCTTC. Filled out from reference TRBV15 and TRBJ2-1, the complete variable domain reads DAMVIQNPRYQVTQFGKPVTLSCSQTLNHNVMYWYQQKSSQAPKLLFHYYDKDFNNEADTPDNFQSRRPNTSFCFLDIRSPGLGDTAMYLCATSTLDPRRYNEQFFGPGTRLTVL.

This chain links TRBV5-1 with TRBJ2-5; maybe TRBD1 (6 bases). V lost 0 bases and J 3 bases, leaving 12 bases between the germline ends. Germline V lookup: CDR1 SGHRS, CDR2 YFSETQ. The CDR3 spans 15 residues. The CDR3 DNA is TGCGCCAGCAGCTTGGCTTCAGGGGTTGAAGAGACCCAGTACTTC. Protein: CASSLASGVEETQYF.

The chain couples TRBV29-1 to TRBJ1-2; a possible D gene is TRBD1 (5 bases). V was shortened by 3 bases and J by 5 bases, with 16 bases between the two germline ends. Germline V gene data show CDR1 as SQVTM and CDR2 as ANQGSEA. The CDR3 contains 14 residues. The chain's CDR3 is CSVEGRGVGYGYTF. In nucleotides, the CDR3 is TGCAGCGTTGAGGGACGGGGGGTAGGGTATGGCTACACCTTC.

J is TRBJ2-2 and V is TRBV29-1; 9 bases line up with TRBD1. After removal of 6 bases from V and 5 bases from J, the junction contained 7 bases not matched to a gene. In germline, CDR1 is SQVTM, CDR2 ANQGSEA. The CDR3 totals 14 residues. CDR3 residues: CSVVTGGSTGELFF. CDR3 bases: TGCAGCGTCGTAACAGGGGGCAGTACCGGGGAGCTGTTTTTT.

This clonotype appeared a few times. The rearrangement uses TRBV5-1 and TRBJ2-5; D gene ambiguous. With 0 bases removed from V and 2 bases from J, the gap between germline ends came to 8 bases. The CDR3 is 14 residues long. Germline V gene data show CDR1 as SGHRS and CDR2 as YFSETQ. In DNA form, the CDR3 reads TGCGCCAGCAGCTTGGCTCAGACTCAAGAGACCCAGTACTTC. This gives the protein CASSLAQTQETQYF.

The table lists this clonotype with many counts. The V and J genes are TRBV13 and TRBJ2-3; D is uncertain. The CDR3 is 16 amino acids. The germline CDR1 and CDR2 sequences are PRHDT and FYEKMQ (reference sequence). V was pared by 5 bases and J by 2 bases, with 17 bases between. The CDR3 coding sequence is TGTGCCAGCAGCCCCCGTCTGCGTCTGAACACAGATACGCAGTATTTT. This encodes CASSPRLRLNTDTQYF.

This clonotype was seen only a few times. The gene calls are TRBV3-1 and TRBJ2-7; D is undetermined. Germline CDR1 reads LGHDT; CDR2 reads YNNKEL (reference sequence). Trimming stripped 0 bases from V and 10 bases from J, with 10 bases between. The CDR3 loop spans 12 amino acids. This CDR3 is CASSQDRVTQYF. The DNA of the CDR3 is TGTGCCAGCAGCCAAGATCGTGTCACCCAGTACTTC.

The V call is TRBV7-9, the J call TRBJ2-1; 7 bases align to TRBD1. Germline CDR1 is SEHNR and CDR2 is FQNEAQ (reference sequence). The CDR3 loop spans 13 amino acids. V was clipped by 5 bases and J by 8 bases; unmatched bases: 6. CDR3 sequence (DNA): TGTGCCAGCAGCCCGACAGGGTTCCATGAGCAGTTCTTC. Residues: CASSPTGFHEQFF. Full variable domain (rest looked up from reference TRBV7-9 and TRBJ2-1): DTGVSQNPRHKITKRGQNVTFRCDPISEHNRLYWYRQTLGQGPEFLTYFQNEAQLEKSRLLSDRFSAERPKGSFSTLEIQRTEQGDSAMYLCASSPTGFHEQFFGPGTRLTVL.

This chain joins TRBV2 and TRBJ2-3, with 11 positions matching TRBD2. The V gene end was trimmed by 6 bases and the J gene end by 3 bases; junction bases not matched to a gene: 8. CDR3 length equals 16 residues. Germline assignment: CDR1 SNHLY and CDR2 FYNNEI. This CDR3 is CASRGNLAGGTDTQYF. CDR3 DNA: TGTGCCAGCAGGGGGAATCTAGCGGGGGGTACAGATACGCAGTATTTT.

The chain is built from TRBV4-1 and TRBJ1-4, with 7 positions matching TRBD1. Germline V gene sequence: CDR1 MGHRA, CDR2 YSYEKL. CDR3 size: 13 residues. The V and J ends lost 5 bases and 10 bases, in that order; junction bases with no gene match: 7. The CDR3 bases are TGCGCCAGCAGCGCCCCTCACAGGGGAAAACTGTTTTTT. As protein: CASSAPHRGKLFF.

The chain employs TRBV5-1 and TRBJ1-1, with unresolved D. Germline V gene lookup returns CDR1 SGHRS and CDR2 YFSETQ. The CDR3 loop spans 13 amino acids. Trimming cost V 1 base and J 6 bases, with 10 bases left between them. CDR3 nucleotide sequence: TGCGCCAGCAGCTTGATCTCTGGGGCTGAAGCTTTCTTT. Translation gives CASSLISGAEAFF.

This chain connects TRBV20-1 to TRBJ2-7; TRBD2 might be the D (6 bases). The CDR3 has 15 amino acids. The germline gives CDR1 DFQATT, CDR2 SNEGSKA (reference sequence). V was pared by 0 bases and J by 0 bases, with 12 bases between. In DNA form, the CDR3 reads TGCAGTGCTAGAGATTCCGGGGGAAGCTCCTACGAGCAGTACTTC. Its translation: CSARDSGGSSYEQYF.

V is TRBV4-2 and J is TRBJ2-3, with TRBD1 identical over 9 bases. This CDR3 spans 17 amino acids. Germline-derived CDR1 and CDR2 are LGHNA and YNFKEQ. Germline trimming cut 3 bases from V and 4 bases from J; bases unmatched to any gene: 11. The CDR3 here is CASSQGTGGENSDTQYF. The CDR3 DNA is TGTGCCAGCAGCCAGGGTACAGGGGGCGAAAACTCAGATACGCAGTATTTT.

This clonotype showed up many times. V and J are TRBV20-1 and TRBJ2-7; D gene uncertain. CDR3 length equals 11 residues. Germline CDR1 reads DFQATT; CDR2 reads SNEGSKA (reference sequence). Trimming stripped 5 bases from V and 0 bases from J, with 5 bases between. In nucleotides, the CDR3 is TGCAGTGCTCGGGCCTCCTACGAGCAGTACTTC. The encoded protein is CSARASYEQYF.

The chain carries TRBV29-1 and TRBJ1-2; D gene ambiguous. CDR1 and CDR2 (germline): SQVTM, ANQGSEA. This CDR3 is 11 amino acids long. With 7 bases removed from V and 2 bases from J, the gap between germline ends came to 8 bases. CDR3 region: CSGDLNYGYTF. CDR3 coding DNA: TGCAGCGGCGACTTAAACTATGGCTACACCTTC. The whole variable domain, filled in from reference TRBV29-1 and TRBJ1-2, reads SAVISQKPSRDICQRGTSLTIQCQVDSQVTMMFWYRQQPGQSLTLIATANQGSEATYESGFVIDKFPISRPNLTFSTLTVSNMSPEDSSIYLCSGDLNYGYTFGSGTRLTVV.

This clonotype was detected many times. The V gene is TRBV2, the J gene TRBJ2-7; 11 bases line up with TRBD2. CDR3 length equals 18 residues. Germline loops: CDR1 SNHLY, CDR2 FYNNEI. J gave up 4 bases and V 4 bases, and 15 bases lay outside the gene matches. The CDR3, as DNA: TGTGCCAGCAGTGGAATAGCGGGAGGGCCCGTGAGAACGTACGAGCAGTACTTC. Its translation is CASSGIAGGPVRTYEQYF.

In this sample, this clonotype turned up a few times. V gene TRBV7-9 combines with J gene TRBJ2-4; D tentatively reads TRBD1 or TRBD2 (5 bases each). The J call may not be correct, given that the DNA end is closer to TRBJ2-7. Germline values: CDR1 SEHNR, CDR2 FQNEAQ (reference sequence). The CDR3 contains 14 residues. CDR3 residues: CASTSRDQGGEQYF. CDR3 sequence (DNA): TGTGCCAGCACCTCAAGGGACCAGGGTGGCGAGCAGTACTTC.

The rearrangement joins TRBV9 to TRBJ2-7, with D possibly matching TRBD1 (5 bases). Germline V lookup: CDR1 SGDLS, CDR2 YYNGEE. The CDR3 extends over 14 amino acids. Trimming took off 3 bases at V and 2 bases at J, with 12 bases between the two ends. The CDR3 DNA reads TGTGCCAGCAGCGACGACAGTGGGCCCTACGAGCAGTACTTC. It translates to CASSDDSGPYEQYF.

The chain couples TRBV6-6 to TRBJ2-1; possibly TRBD1 or TRBD2 for D (5 bases each). V gave up 5 bases and J gave up 3 bases, with 11 bases separating them. The CDR3 loop spans 14 amino acids. The germline V gene encodes CDR1 MNHNY and CDR2 SVGAGI (reference sequence). This CDR3 is CASSHGTGYNEQFF. The CDR3 DNA sequence: TGTGCCAGCAGTCACGGGACGGGCTACAATGAGCAGTTCTTC.

The rearrangement joins TRBV5-1 to TRBJ1-6, with 8 bases lining up with TRBD1. Germline CDR1 is SGHRS and CDR2 is YFSETQ. The V segment lost 5 bases and the J segment 10 bases; nucleotides outside the gene matches: 8. This CDR3 is 14 amino acids long. CDR3 DNA sequence: TGCGCCAGCAGGTTCACAGGGGGGCAATCACCCCTCCACTTT. Amino acid sequence: CASRFTGGQSPLHF.

Concerning this clonotype itself: One end of the junction is discordant with germline, which a read error may explain. The V call is TRBV6-2 or TRBV6-3, the J call TRBJ1-2; 7 nucleotides match TRBD1. Germline V lookup: CDR1 MNHEY, CDR2 SVGEGT. This CDR3 is built from 16 residues. The CDR3, as DNA: TGTGCCAGCAGCCCCCGCCGGGACAGTGAAAACTATGGCTATACCTTC. Amino acid sequence: CASSPRRDSENYGYTF.

This sequence joins TRBV6-5 and TRBJ2-4; tentatively, D is TRBD1 (7 bases). In germline, CDR1 is MNHEY, CDR2 SVGAGI. The CDR3 is 14 amino acids. V shed 2 bases and J shed 13 bases, with 18 bases lying between them. CDR3 in DNA: TGTGCCAGCAGTTACGATCAGGGGGGCTGGGAGCAGTACTTC. This encodes CASSYDQGGWEQYF.

On this clonotype: A much bigger clone sits one base away, suggesting this may be a read error. This chain connects TRBV29-1 to TRBJ2-1; D unclear. Per germline, CDR1 SQVTM and CDR2 ANQGSEA. This CDR3 is built from 11 residues. The CDR3 here is CSADTYSEQFF. The CDR3 nucleotides read TGCAGCGCCGACACGTACAGTGAGCAGTTCTTC.

This clonotype was seen repeatedly, ten times or more. V usage is TRBV6-2 or TRBV6-3 and J usage is TRBJ2-4; D might be TRBD2 (6 bases). V was trimmed by 2 bases and J by 6 bases, leaving 11 bases between them. The CDR3 sequence is 14 residues long. Germline CDR1 is MNHEY and CDR2 is SVGEGT. Here the CDR3 DNA reads TGTGCCAGCAGTTACGGAGGGAGGACAAACATTCAGTACTTC. Its protein product is CASSYGGRTNIQYF.

The chain carries TRBV7-2 and TRBJ2-4, with no clear D. Germline CDR1 reads SGHTA; CDR2 reads FQGNSA. The CDR3 sequence is 15 residues long. Trimming took 5 bases from V and 2 from J, leaving 13 bases between them. This CDR3 reads CASSPGPGTKNIQYF. The CDR3 DNA reads as TGTGCCAGCAGCCCGGGCCCTGGAACCAAAAACATTCAGTACTTC.

The gene calls are TRBV18 and TRBJ2-4; 14 nucleotides line up with TRBD2. The CDR3 sequence is 16 residues long. J was trimmed by 13 bases and V by 2 bases; bases with no gene match: 10. Germline CDR1 KGHSH, CDR2 LQKENI. The CDR3 DNA sequence: TGTGCCAGCTCACCAGAAGCGGGACTAGCGGGAGCGGAGCAGTACTTC. Amino acids: CASSPEAGLAGAEQYF.

The chain joins TRBV4-2 to TRBJ2-7; no clear D. This CDR3 contains 12 residues. Germline CDR1 LGHNA, CDR2 YNFKEQ. V lost 4 bases and J 2 bases, leaving 6 bases between the germline ends. The CDR3 is CASSRSAYEQYF. The CDR3 nucleotides read TGTGCCAGCAGCCGCAGCGCCTACGAGCAGTACTTC.

The J gene is TRBJ1-1, the V gene TRBV7-9; maybe TRBD1 (5 bases). The CDR3 has 12 amino acids. The germline gives CDR1 SEHNR, CDR2 FQNEAQ (reference sequence). V shed 8 bases and J shed 1 base, with 8 bases lying between them. CDR3 sequence (DNA): TGTGCCAGCGGGACGGCGAACACTGAAGCTTTCTTT. Translation: CASGTANTEAFF.

The chain carries TRBV10-3 and TRBJ2-2, with 9 bases fitting TRBD2. V shed 6 bases and J 4 bases; nucleotides not matched to a gene: 6. Germline V gene data show CDR1 as ENHRY and CDR2 as SYGVKD. The CDR3 totals 15 residues. The CDR3 sequence is CAIRSLAGITGELFF. The DNA for the CDR3 is TGTGCCATCAGAAGTCTAGCGGGAATCACCGGGGAGCTGTTTTTT.